The 28 T cell receptor beta chains below all came from one sample that was sequenced in a study of blood T cell repertoires in COVID-19. Profiling relied on immunoSEQ multiplex PCR, and the TCRdb table lists in-frame clones only, not all of them. The repertoire holds approximately 290,000 clones, approximately 83% seen once, with 4% to 4.5% in the top ten. The sample comprised PBMCs or T cells enriched from blood (not recorded which). Receptors originate from a woman in her twenties or thirties who had recovered from COVID-19.

This clone has only one observation. The V and J genes are TRBV11-2 and TRBJ2-4; D unresolved. This CDR3 contains 11 residues. Trimming took off 5 bases at V and 6 bases at J, with 5 bases between the two ends. Germline CDR1 and CDR2: SGHAT and FQNNGV. The CDR3 nucleotides read TGTGCCAGCAGCCCGGGAAACATTCAGTACTTC. It encodes CASSPGNIQYF.

This chain connects TRBV27 to TRBJ2-7; 8 bases match TRBD1. The CDR3 consists of 14 residues. V trimming: 3 bases; J trimming: 9 bases; junction bases outside the gene matches: 10. CDR1 and CDR2 (germline): MNHEY, SMNVEV (reference sequence). The CDR3 DNA reads as TGTGCCAGCAGTTTCTTAACGGACAGGGCGCGGCAGTACTTC. It translates to CASSFLTDRARQYF.

The chain carries TRBV28 and TRBJ1-1, with D possibly matching TRBD1 (5 bases). This CDR3 is built from 12 residues. CDR1 MDHEN and CDR2 SYDVKM come from the germline V gene. The CDR3 DNA reads as TGTGCTGTAGGGCAGGGAGGCACTGAAGCTTTCTTT. Encoded protein: CAVGQGGTEAFF.

The chain employs TRBV30 and TRBJ1-6; 8 nucleotides agree with TRBD1. Germline trimming cut 1 base from V and 9 bases from J; bases unmatched to any gene: 2. CDR3 length: 13 residues. Germline-derived CDR1 and CDR2 are GTSNPN and SVGIG (reference sequence). CDR3 nucleotide sequence: TGTGCCTGGAGTGGTACAGGGGGTTCACCCCTCCACTTT. Protein sequence: CAWSGTGGSPLHF.

The V call is TRBV18, the J call TRBJ2-5; D not certain. The V gene's germline CDR1 is KGHSH and CDR2 LQKENI. Trimming stripped 3 bases from V and 14 bases from J, with 7 bases between. The CDR3 consists of 9 residues. The CDR3 protein is CASSPPVYF. The CDR3 bases are TGTGCCAGCTCACCTCCCGTTTACTTC. Supplemented by reference TRBV18 and TRBJ2-5, the full variable domain reads NAGVMQNPRHLVRRRGQEARLRCSPMKGHSHVYWYRQLPEEGLKFMVYLQKENIIDESGMPKERFSAEFPKEGPSILRIQQVVRGDSAAYFCASSPPVYFGPGTRLLVL.

This chain joins TRBV11-2 and TRBJ1-1; 9 positions match TRBD1. Germline-derived CDR1 and CDR2 are SGHAT and FQNNGV. The CDR3 is made up of 16 amino acids. Germline trimming cut 3 bases from V and 2 bases from J; bases unmatched to any gene: 7. CDR3 sequence: CASSFTSTGGNTEAFF. Written as DNA, the CDR3 is TGTGCCAGCAGCTTCACTTCGACAGGGGGTAACACTGAAGCTTTCTTT.

The rearrangement links TRBV28 to TRBJ1-3; no firm D call. The germline CDR1 and CDR2 sequences are MDHEN and SYDVKM. The CDR3 runs to 13 residues. Trimming took off 7 bases at V and 0 bases at J, with 7 bases between the two ends. The CDR3 region has the DNA TGTGCCAGCACTAGGTTCTCTGGAAACACCATATATTTT. Residues: CASTRFSGNTIYF.

The chain carries TRBV5-6 and TRBJ2-1; 10 bases line up with TRBD1. Germline V gives CDR1 SGHDT, CDR2 YYEEEE. The CDR3 runs 16 residues. With 3 bases clipped from V and 10 bases from J, the junction kept 13 bases outside the gene matches. The CDR3 sequence is CASSYNFDRGRGEQFF. Written as DNA, the CDR3 is TGTGCCAGCAGCTACAACTTTGACAGGGGGCGAGGGGAGCAGTTCTTC.

As concerns this clone: Other nucleotide sequences in the sample specify the same CDR3. The chain employs TRBV27 and TRBJ1-1; D may be TRBD1 (5 bases). The CDR3 contains 14 residues. Germline CDR1 reads MNHEY; CDR2 reads SMNVEV (reference sequence). V lost 2 bases and J 4 bases, leaving 11 bases between the germline ends. The CDR3 DNA reads TGTGCCAGCAGTTTACGGGGGGGAATCACTGAAGCTTTCTTT. Residues: CASSLRGGITEAFF.

This clone was seen only once. V usage is TRBV27 and J usage is TRBJ2-7; D unresolved. V was cut by 0 bases and J by 2 bases, with 8 bases left in between. The CDR3 loop spans 14 amino acids. Germline loops: CDR1 MNHEY, CDR2 SMNVEV (reference sequence). The CDR3 protein is CASSLSGWAYEQYF. CDR3 DNA sequence: TGTGCCAGCAGTTTATCCGGGTGGGCCTACGAGCAGTACTTC.

This chain links TRBV27 with TRBJ1-6; perhaps TRBD1 as D (5 bases). Germline loops: CDR1 MNHEY, CDR2 SMNVEV (reference sequence). The V gene lost 6 bases and the J gene lost 7 bases, with 13 bases spanning the gap. CDR3 length equals 14 residues. This chain's CDR3 is CASRLKGLNSPLHF. The CDR3 DNA is TGTGCCAGCAGATTGAAGGGGTTGAATTCACCCCTCCACTTT.

The CDR3 loop reads CSVKGDIQYF. CDR3 DNA sequence: TGCAGCGTGAAAGGAGACATTCAGTACTTC. The chain couples TRBV29-1 to TRBJ2-4, with D unclear. Germline V lookup: CDR1 SQVTM, CDR2 ANQGSEA. The CDR3 has 10 residues. Trimming took 6 bases from V and 8 from J, leaving 8 bases between them.

The chain combines TRBV5-1 with TRBJ1-5; perhaps TRBD1 as D (5 bases). Germline CDR1 SGHRS, CDR2 YFSETQ. The CDR3 covers 15 residues. The germline V and J ends were trimmed by 2 bases and 4 bases, with 13 bases remaining between them. The CDR3 sequence is CASSLWGEPNQPQHF. CDR3 coding DNA: TGCGCCAGCAGCTTATGGGGGGAACCAAATCAGCCCCAGCATTTT. Drawing the rest from reference TRBV5-1 and TRBJ1-5, the complete variable domain is KAGVTQTPRYLIKTRGQQVTLSCSPISGHRSVSWYQQTPGQGLQFLFEYFSETQRNKGNFPGRFSGRQFSNSRSEMNVSTLELGDSALYLCASSLWGEPNQPQHFGDGTRLSIL.

The chain joins TRBV14 to TRBJ1-6, with D unclear. The CDR3 extends over 14 amino acids. Trimming took off 1 base at V and 7 bases at J, with 8 bases between the two ends. Germline CDR1 reads SGHDN; CDR2 reads FVKESK. Written as DNA, the CDR3 is TGTGCCAGCAGCCAAGTGTACAGCAATTCACCCCTCCACTTT. Protein sequence: CASSQVYSNSPLHF.

V usage is TRBV30 and J usage is TRBJ1-1; a possible D gene is TRBD1 (5 bases). CDR1 and CDR2 from the germline V gene are GTSNPN and SVGIG (reference sequence). V dropped 3 bases and J dropped 0 bases, with 14 bases sitting between them. The CDR3 totals 15 residues. For the CDR3, the DNA is TGTGCCTGGAGGCGGGACGGTGGGTTGAACACTGAAGCTTTCTTT. This sequence encodes CAWRRDGGLNTEAFF.

The genes are TRBV7-8 and TRBJ2-5; 9 nucleotides match TRBD1. This CDR3 region has 15 residues. Trimming took 6 bases from V and 5 from J; bases not matched to a gene: 10. CDR1 is SGHVS and CDR2 is FQNEAQ in the germline V gene. The CDR3 DNA is TGTGCCAGCAGAGGCCGGGGACAGGGATTGGAGACCCAGTACTTC. Translation: CASRGRGQGLETQYF.

Here the CDR3 DNA reads TGTGCCATCAGTTCGCAGGGTCCCTACACTGAAGCTTTCTTT. Residues: CAISSQGPYTEAFF. The rearrangement joins TRBV10-3 to TRBJ1-1; D is perhaps TRBD1 (5 bases). V gave up 5 bases and J gave up 3 bases, with 13 bases separating them. The CDR3 sequence is 14 residues long. CDR1 and CDR2 from the germline V gene are ENHRY and SYGVKD.

The genes are TRBV10-3 and TRBJ2-7; unclear D gene. This CDR3 has 15 amino acids. Germline V CDR1 and CDR2: ENHRY, SYGVKD. The germline V and J ends were trimmed by 0 bases and 4 bases, with 13 bases remaining between them. CDR3 nucleotides: TGTGCCATCAGTGAGTCGATATCCAGATTTTACGAGCAGTACTTC. As protein: CAISESISRFYEQYF.

CDR3 in amino acids: CASSQPGNQPQHF. The CDR3 nucleotides read TGTGCCAGCAGCCAACCTGGCAATCAGCCCCAGCATTTT. The chain recombines TRBV3-1 (or the pseudogene TRBV3-2) with TRBJ1-5, with no clear D. Germline V gene lookup returns CDR1 LGHDT and CDR2 YNNKEL (reference sequence). V lost 2 bases, J lost 2 bases, and 4 bases lay in between. The CDR3 loop spans 13 amino acids.

The chain joins TRBV18 to TRBJ1-3; no firm D call. The V and J ends lost 6 bases and 2 bases respectively, with 11 bases between them. The CDR3 length is 14 residues. In germline, CDR1 is KGHSH, CDR2 LQKENI. CDR3 residues: CASSLVETGNTIYF. CDR3 in DNA: TGTGCCAGCTCCTTAGTAGAAACTGGAAACACCATATATTTT.

The chain joins TRBV7-2 to TRBJ1-6, with D hard to call. Germline CDR1 SGHTA, CDR2 FQGNSA. This CDR3 spans 18 amino acids. V was trimmed by 1 base and J by 5 bases, leaving 18 bases between them. In DNA, the CDR3 is TGTGCCAGCAGCTTAGTAGGATCGGCAGGCAATAATAATTCACCCCTCCACTTT. It specifies CASSLVGSAGNNNSPLHF.

The chain is built from TRBV11-2 and TRBJ1-1, with D hard to call. This CDR3 is 13 amino acids long. Trimming took off 6 bases at V and 1 base at J, with 9 bases between the two ends. Germline V gives CDR1 SGHAT, CDR2 FQNNGV. The CDR3 here is CASSNAGNTEAFF. The CDR3 nucleotides are TGTGCCAGCAGTAACGCGGGGAACACTGAAGCTTTCTTT. The full variable domain, in which reference TRBV11-2 and TRBJ1-1 provide the parts outside the CDR3, is EAGVAQSPRYKIIEKRQSVAFWCNPISGHATLYWYQQILGQGPKLLIQFQNNGVVDDSQLPKDRFSAERLKGVDSTLKIQPAKLEDSAVYLCASSNAGNTEAFFGQGTRLTVV.

This chain links TRBV7-2 with TRBJ1-1, with TRBD1 matching 7 bases. Germline V gene lookup returns CDR1 SGHTA and CDR2 FQGNSA. The junction had 10 bases not matched to a gene; V was cut back by 5 bases and J by 13 bases. The CDR3 sequence is 12 residues long. CDR3 region: CASSTTDREDFF. In nucleotides, the CDR3 is TGTGCCAGCAGCACAACCGACAGGGAGGATTTCTTT.

The chain combines TRBV28 with TRBJ1-2; TRBD1 aligns across 7 bases. Germline values: CDR1 MDHEN, CDR2 SYDVKM. The CDR3 is made up of 16 amino acids. Trimming removed 6 bases from V and 6 bases from J; junction bases left unmatched: 16. The CDR3 bases are TGTGCCAGCAGCCCGATCGTTAGGGGGCCTTCCCATGGCTACACCTTC. Amino acid sequence: CASSPIVRGPSHGYTF.

This clone was recorded a few times. The CDR3 nucleotides read TGTGCCAGCAGCCAGGAACTAGCGGGAGTAGGGTTTTACGAGCAGTACTTC. Translation gives CASSQELAGVGFYEQYF. The chain recombines TRBV4-2 with TRBJ2-7; 11 positions match TRBD2. The CDR3 runs 17 residues. Germline V CDR1 and CDR2: LGHNA, YNFKEQ. V was clipped by 3 bases and J by 4 bases; unmatched bases: 11.

The J gene is TRBJ2-1, the V gene TRBV7-8, with 7 bases aligning to TRBD2. Germline V lookup: CDR1 SGHVS, CDR2 FQNEAQ. Losses at the gene ends were 3 bases for V and 0 bases for J; bases not matched to a gene: 5. CDR3 length: 16 amino acids. CDR3 amino acids: CASSFGRSSSYNEQFF. The CDR3 DNA follows: TGTGCCAGCAGCTTCGGGAGGTCGAGCTCCTACAATGAGCAGTTCTTC.

The chain employs TRBV5-1 and TRBJ1-2, with 8 nucleotides matching TRBD1. The CDR3 is 13 residues long. CDR1 is SGHRS, CDR2 YFSETQ, per germline. With 4 bases clipped from V and 6 bases from J, the junction kept 5 bases outside the gene matches. CDR3 sequence (DNA): TGCGCCAGCAGCCCGGACAGGGTGGATGGCTACACCTTC. Translating gives CASSPDRVDGYTF.

The chain combines TRBV28 with TRBJ1-2, with D perhaps matching TRBD1 (6 bases). Germline-derived CDR1 and CDR2 are MDHEN and SYDVKM. V lost 6 bases and J lost 8, with 10 bases in between. This CDR3 comprises 11 residues. CDR3 sequence (DNA): TGTGCCAGCAGGGCACAGGGAGGCTACACCTTC. Protein sequence: CASRAQGGYTF.